The rows below give T cell receptor beta chains drawn from one sample of a study of cytomegalovirus exposure and HLA in healthy donors. TCRdb's copy holds only in-frame clones and misses some; the assay was immunoSEQ multiplex PCR. This sample contains 100,000 to 150,000 clones. Material for sequencing was PBMCs. The receptor source for this set is a man younger than 40 in good health and CMV-seronegative. CDR3s include the opening cysteine and the closing phenylalanine or tryptophan. The order of the fields is J gene, D gene, V gene, CDR3 protein, CDR3 DNA. The D gene is left open where the match is weak.

j_call: TRBJ2-1; d_call: -; v_call: TRBV7-8; cdr3_aa: CASSSLGANEQFF; cdr3_nt: TGTGCCAGCAGCTCACTCGGTGCAAATGAGCAGTTCTTC
j_call: TRBJ1-1; d_call: TRBD1; v_call: TRBV6-5; cdr3_aa: CASSLTGGRTEAFF; cdr3_nt: TGTGCCAGCAGCCTTACAGGGGGCAGGACTGAAGCTTTCTTT
j_call: TRBJ1-2; d_call: -; v_call: TRBV27; cdr3_aa: CASSTTHRVHGYTF; cdr3_nt: TGTGCCAGCAGTACCACCCACAGGGTACATGGCTACACCTTC
j_call: TRBJ1-1; d_call: TRBD1; v_call: TRBV5-6; cdr3_aa: CASSFEPGQGTEAFF; cdr3_nt: TGTGCCAGCAGCTTTGAACCGGGACAGGGAACTGAAGCTTTCTTT
j_call: TRBJ2-1; d_call: TRBD2; v_call: TRBV7-9; cdr3_aa: CASSFGLAGGSRPNEQFF; cdr3_nt: TGTGCCAGCAGCTTCGGACTAGCGGGAGGGTCTCGCCCCAATGAGCAGTTCTTC
j_call: TRBJ2-3; d_call: TRBD2; v_call: TRBV9; cdr3_aa: CASTFGSGSSDTQYF; cdr3_nt: TGTGCCAGCACCTTCGGAAGCGGGAGTTCAGATACGCAGTATTTT
j_call: TRBJ2-1; d_call: TRBD2; v_call: TRBV29-1; cdr3_aa: CSMRTSGRVNEQFF; cdr3_nt: TGCAGCATGCGGACTAGCGGGAGGGTGAATGAGCAGTTCTTC
j_call: TRBJ1-1; d_call: TRBD1; v_call: TRBV28; cdr3_aa: CASNAGGPPEAFF; cdr3_nt: TGTGCCAGCAATGCAGGGGGTCCTCCTGAAGCTTTCTTT
j_call: TRBJ1-6; d_call: TRBD1; v_call: TRBV19; cdr3_aa: CASSKGQSAYNSPLHF; cdr3_nt: TGTGCCAGTAGTAAGGGACAGTCGGCCTATAATTCACCCCTCCACTTT
j_call: TRBJ1-5; d_call: -; v_call: TRBV4-1; cdr3_aa: CASSQEKGGGNQPQHF; cdr3_nt: TGCGCCAGCAGCCAAGAAAAGGGCGGGGGCAACCAGCCCCAGCATTTT
j_call: TRBJ2-3; d_call: -; v_call: TRBV6-4; cdr3_aa: CASSPSPSTDTQYF; cdr3_nt: TGTGCCAGCAGTCCCTCTCCTAGCACAGATACGCAGTATTTT
j_call: TRBJ1-4; d_call: -; v_call: TRBV11-2; cdr3_aa: CASTSEQGPNEKLFF; cdr3_nt: TGTGCCAGCACCTCTGAACAGGGTCCTAATGAAAAACTGTTTTTT
j_call: TRBJ1-1; d_call: -; v_call: TRBV5-1; cdr3_aa: CASSLGPGTPEAFF; cdr3_nt: TGCGCCAGCAGCTTGGGGCCCGGGACTCCCGAAGCTTTCTTT
j_call: TRBJ2-5; d_call: TRBD1; v_call: TRBV7-8; cdr3_aa: CASSPEIIPQGAIWETQYF; cdr3_nt: TGTGCCAGCAGCCCCGAAATAATACCCCAGGGGGCCATTTGGGAGACCCAGTACTTC
j_call: TRBJ1-1; d_call: TRBD1; v_call: TRBV9; cdr3_aa: CASLWTGLGEAFF; cdr3_nt: TGTGCCAGCCTTTGGACAGGGCTTGGGGAAGCTTTCTTT
j_call: TRBJ2-1; d_call: -; v_call: TRBV19; cdr3_aa: CASSIDPSGEQFF; cdr3_nt: TGTGCCAGTAGTATCGACCCTTCAGGGGAGCAGTTCTTC
j_call: TRBJ2-1; d_call: TRBD1; v_call: TRBV4-1; cdr3_aa: CASSHPRDRGADEQFF; cdr3_nt: TGCGCCAGCAGCCACCCCCGGGACAGGGGGGCGGATGAGCAGTTCTTC
j_call: TRBJ2-3; d_call: -; v_call: TRBV5-1; cdr3_aa: CASSLTGLTDTQYF; cdr3_nt: TGCGCCAGCAGCTTGACGGGATTGACAGATACGCAGTATTTT
j_call: TRBJ1-6; d_call: TRBD1; v_call: TRBV27; cdr3_aa: CASSIHPDRVKAPLHF; cdr3_nt: TGTGCCAGCAGTATACACCCGGACAGGGTGAAGGCACCCCTCCACTTT
j_call: TRBJ2-1; d_call: -; v_call: TRBV10-3; cdr3_aa: CALPTGEQFF; cdr3_nt: TGTGCCTTACCAACGGGAGAGCAGTTCTTC
j_call: TRBJ1-1; d_call: -; v_call: TRBV4-3; cdr3_aa: CASSQDRETVEAFF; cdr3_nt: TGCGCCAGCAGCCAAGATAGAGAGACTGTTGAAGCTTTCTTT
j_call: TRBJ1-2; d_call: -; v_call: TRBV7-9; cdr3_aa: CASSFDAGAGGGYTF; cdr3_nt: TGTGCCAGCAGCTTTGACGCCGGCGCAGGTGGTGGCTACACCTTC
j_call: TRBJ2-7; d_call: TRBD1; v_call: TRBV5-1; cdr3_aa: CASSPTGGIYYEQYF; cdr3_nt: TGCGCCAGCAGCCCTACAGGGGGGATTTACTACGAGCAGTACTTC
j_call: TRBJ2-1; d_call: -; v_call: TRBV6-6; cdr3_aa: CASSYSGMGEQFF; cdr3_nt: TGTGCCAGCAGTTACTCCGGGATGGGTGAGCAGTTCTTC
j_call: TRBJ2-3; d_call: TRBD2; v_call: TRBV29-1; cdr3_aa: CSVGGASGTFTDTQYF; cdr3_nt: TGCAGCGTTGGGGGGGCTAGCGGGACTTTCACAGATACGCAGTATTTT
j_call: TRBJ2-4; d_call: -; v_call: TRBV18; cdr3_aa: CASSPPSVFAKNIQYF; cdr3_nt: TGTGCCAGCTCACCACCTTCCGTCTTCGCCAAAAACATTCAGTACTTC